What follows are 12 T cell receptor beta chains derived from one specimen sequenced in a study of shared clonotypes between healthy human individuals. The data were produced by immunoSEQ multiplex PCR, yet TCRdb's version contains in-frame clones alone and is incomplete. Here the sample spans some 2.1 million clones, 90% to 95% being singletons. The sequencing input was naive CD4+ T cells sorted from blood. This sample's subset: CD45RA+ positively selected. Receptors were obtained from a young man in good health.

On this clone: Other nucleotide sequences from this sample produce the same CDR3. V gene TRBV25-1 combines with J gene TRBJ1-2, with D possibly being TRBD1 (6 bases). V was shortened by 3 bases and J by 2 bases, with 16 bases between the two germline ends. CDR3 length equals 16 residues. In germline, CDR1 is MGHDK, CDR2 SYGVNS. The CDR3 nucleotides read TGTGCCAGCAGTGATACGGGGGCCCGGAGCAACTATGGCTACACCTTC. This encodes CASSDTGARSNYGYTF.

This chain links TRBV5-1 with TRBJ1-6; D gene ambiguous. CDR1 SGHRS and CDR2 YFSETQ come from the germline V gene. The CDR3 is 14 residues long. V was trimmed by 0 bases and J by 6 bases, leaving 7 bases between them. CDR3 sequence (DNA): TGCGCCAGCAGCTTGGAACAAATTAATTCACCCCTCCACTTT. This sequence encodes CASSLEQINSPLHF. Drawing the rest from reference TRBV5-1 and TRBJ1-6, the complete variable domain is KAGVTQTPRYLIKTRGQQVTLSCSPISGHRSVSWYQQTPGQGLQFLFEYFSETQRNKGNFPGRFSGRQFSNSRSEMNVSTLELGDSALYLCASSLEQINSPLHFGNGTRLTVT.

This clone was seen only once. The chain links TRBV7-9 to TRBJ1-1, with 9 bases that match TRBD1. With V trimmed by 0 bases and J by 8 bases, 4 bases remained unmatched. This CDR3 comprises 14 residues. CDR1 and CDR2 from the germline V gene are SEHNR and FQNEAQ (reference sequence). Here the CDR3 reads CASSLAGTGTEAFF. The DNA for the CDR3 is TGTGCCAGCAGCTTAGCAGGGACAGGGACCGAAGCTTTCTTT.

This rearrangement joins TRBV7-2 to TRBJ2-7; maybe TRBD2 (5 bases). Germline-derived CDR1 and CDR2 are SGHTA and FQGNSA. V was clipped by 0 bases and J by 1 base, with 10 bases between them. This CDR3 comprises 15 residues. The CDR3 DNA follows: TGTGCCAGCAGCTTAGCGGGAGTTGGGTCCTACGAGCAGTACTTC. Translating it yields CASSLAGVGSYEQYF.

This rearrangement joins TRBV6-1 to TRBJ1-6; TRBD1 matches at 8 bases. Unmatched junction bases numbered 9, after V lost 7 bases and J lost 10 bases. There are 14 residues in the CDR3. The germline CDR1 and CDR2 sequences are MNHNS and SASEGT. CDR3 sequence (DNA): TGTGCCAGCATACGACAGGGGTGGAACTCACCCCTCCACTTT. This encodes CASIRQGWNSPLHF.

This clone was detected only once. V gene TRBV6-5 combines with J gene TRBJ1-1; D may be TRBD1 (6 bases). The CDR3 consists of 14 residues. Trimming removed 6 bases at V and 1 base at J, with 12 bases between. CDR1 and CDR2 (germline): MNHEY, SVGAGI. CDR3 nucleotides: TGTGCCAGCAGAGGGACACCCGAGAACACTGAAGCTTTCTTT. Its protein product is CASRGTPENTEAFF.

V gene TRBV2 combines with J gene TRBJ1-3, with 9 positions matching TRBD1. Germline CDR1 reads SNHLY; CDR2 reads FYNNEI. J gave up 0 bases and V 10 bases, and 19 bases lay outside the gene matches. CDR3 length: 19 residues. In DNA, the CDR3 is TGTGCCACTCGACCGGGACAGGGACCTTCAATGAGCTCTGGAAACACCATATATTTT. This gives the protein CATRPGQGPSMSSGNTIYF.

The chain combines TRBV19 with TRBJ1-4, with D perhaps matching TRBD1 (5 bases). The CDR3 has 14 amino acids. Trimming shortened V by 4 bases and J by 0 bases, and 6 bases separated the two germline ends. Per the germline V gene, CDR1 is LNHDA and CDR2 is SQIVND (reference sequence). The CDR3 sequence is CASSTTATNEKLFF. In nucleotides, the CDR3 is TGTGCCAGTAGTACGACAGCAACTAATGAAAAACTGTTTTTT.

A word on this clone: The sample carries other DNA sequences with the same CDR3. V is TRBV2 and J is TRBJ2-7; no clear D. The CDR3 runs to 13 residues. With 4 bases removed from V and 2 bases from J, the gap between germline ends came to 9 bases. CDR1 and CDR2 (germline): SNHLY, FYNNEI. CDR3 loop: CASSVGRTYEQYF. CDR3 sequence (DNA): TGTGCCAGCAGTGTTGGACGGACCTACGAGCAGTACTTC.

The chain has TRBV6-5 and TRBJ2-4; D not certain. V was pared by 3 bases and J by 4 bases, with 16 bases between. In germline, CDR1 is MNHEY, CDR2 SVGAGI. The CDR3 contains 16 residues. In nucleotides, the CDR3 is TGTGCCAGCAGTTATCGGGCAGGAAACCTAAAAAACATTCAGTACTTC. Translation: CASSYRAGNLKNIQYF.

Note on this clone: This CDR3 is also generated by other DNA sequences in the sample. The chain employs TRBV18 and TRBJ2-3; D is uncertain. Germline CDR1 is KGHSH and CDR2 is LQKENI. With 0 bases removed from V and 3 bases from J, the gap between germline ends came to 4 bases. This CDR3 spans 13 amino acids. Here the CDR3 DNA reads TGTGCCAGCTCACCACCTTCGACAGATACGCAGTATTTT. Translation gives CASSPPSTDTQYF.

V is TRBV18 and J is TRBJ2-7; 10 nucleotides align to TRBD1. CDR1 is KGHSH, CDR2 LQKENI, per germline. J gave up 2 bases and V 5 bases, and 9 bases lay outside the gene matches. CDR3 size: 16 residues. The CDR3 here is CASSSLRTGGTYEQYF. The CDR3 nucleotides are TGTGCCAGCTCATCACTCCGGACAGGGGGTACCTACGAGCAGTACTTC.